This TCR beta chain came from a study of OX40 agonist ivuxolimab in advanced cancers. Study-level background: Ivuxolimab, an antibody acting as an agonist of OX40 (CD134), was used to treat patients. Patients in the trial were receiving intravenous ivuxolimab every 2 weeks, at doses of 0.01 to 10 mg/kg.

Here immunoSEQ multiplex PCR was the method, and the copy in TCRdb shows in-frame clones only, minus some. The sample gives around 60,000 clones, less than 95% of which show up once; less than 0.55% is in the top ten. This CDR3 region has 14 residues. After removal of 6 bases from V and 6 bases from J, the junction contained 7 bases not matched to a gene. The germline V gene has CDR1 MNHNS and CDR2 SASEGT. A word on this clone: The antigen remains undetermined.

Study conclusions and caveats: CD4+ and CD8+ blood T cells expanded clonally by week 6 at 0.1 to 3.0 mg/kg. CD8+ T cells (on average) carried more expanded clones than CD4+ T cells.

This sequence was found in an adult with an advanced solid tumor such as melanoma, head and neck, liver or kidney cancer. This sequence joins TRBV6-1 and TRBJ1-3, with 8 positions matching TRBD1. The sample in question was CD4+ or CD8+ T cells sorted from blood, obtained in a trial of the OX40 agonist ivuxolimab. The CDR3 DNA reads TGTGCCAGCAGAGACAGGGGATACGAAAACACCATATATTTT. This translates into CASRDRGYENTIYF.